Sequencing of this T cell receptor (beta chain) was carried out in a study of blood T cell repertoires in COVID-19. Per the germline V gene, CDR1 is SGHAT and CDR2 is FQNNGV. The V gene end was trimmed by 6 bases and the J gene end by 4 bases; junction bases not matched to a gene: 2. The CDR3 extends over 12 amino acids. The authors' processing: The authors estimated nucleated cell counts from reference gene primer amplification. Clones were sequenced by immunoSEQ multiplex PCR, and TCRdb holds only the in-frame ones, with some missing. V and J calls and clone size are as listed in that table; D and trimming were resolved from the DNA. The sample records 200,000 to 250,000 clones, more than 65% being singletons.

The sequenced material came from peripheral blood. The V and J genes are TRBV11-2 and TRBJ2-7, with TRBD1 matching over 8 bases. This clonotype was sampled from a woman aged 55-69 years with acute or convalescent COVID-19. The CDR3 nucleotides are TGTGCCAGCAGGGACAGGGTATACGAGCAGTACTTC. Its protein product is CASRDRVYEQYF.